This T cell receptor beta chain emerged from a study of blood T cell repertoires in COVID-19. Study-wide background: The United States, Italy and Spain provided the acute and convalescent COVID-19 samples. Sources were T cells, B-cell-depleted T cells, or PBMCs; the material itself was cDNA or gDNA.

Germline loops: CDR1 SEHNR, CDR2 FQNEAQ (reference sequence). This CDR3 contains 15 residues. V was cut by 5 bases and J by 0 bases, with 11 bases left in between. Original handling: Estimated nucleated cell counts came from reference gene primer amplification. The table came from immunoSEQ multiplex PCR; TCRdb's copy has only in-frame clones and leaves some out. Clone size and the V and J calls come from that table; the DNA yielded D and trimming. The sample includes around 23,000 clones, around 70% of them seen just once. The rearrangement joins TRBV7-9 to TRBJ2-1; tentatively, D is TRBD2 (6 bases). Source material: peripheral blood. The TCR originated in a woman older than 75 with acute or convalescent COVID-19. The CDR3 DNA reads TGTGCCAGCAGCCGGACTATCAGCTCCTACAATGAGCAGTTCTTC. It specifies CASSRTISSYNEQFF.